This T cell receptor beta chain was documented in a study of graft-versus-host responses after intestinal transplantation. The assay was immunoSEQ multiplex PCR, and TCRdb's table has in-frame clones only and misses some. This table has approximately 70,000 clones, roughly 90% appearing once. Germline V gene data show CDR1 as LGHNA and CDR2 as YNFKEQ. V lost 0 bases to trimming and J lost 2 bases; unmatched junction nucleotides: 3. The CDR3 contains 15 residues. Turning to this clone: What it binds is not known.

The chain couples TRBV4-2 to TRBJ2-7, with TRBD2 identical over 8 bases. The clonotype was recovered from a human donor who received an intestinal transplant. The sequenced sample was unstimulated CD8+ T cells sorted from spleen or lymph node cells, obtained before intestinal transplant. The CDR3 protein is CASSQDTSGTYEQYF. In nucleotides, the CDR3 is TGTGCCAGCAGCCAAGATACTAGCGGTACCTACGAGCAGTACTTC.